Given below is one T cell receptor (beta chain) in context. TCRdb reprocessed the 5' RACE reads via MiXCR and lists one record per CDR3 protein. This table holds 400,000 or so distinct CDR3 sequences, around 21% found once. The CDR3 sequence is 13 residues long. The germline V gene encodes CDR1 LGHNA and CDR2 YSLEER. Trimming left V 0 bases short and J 8 bases short, with 8 bases between. This entry belongs to a study of T-cell memory formation after mild COVID-19. The rearrangement uses TRBV4-3 and TRBJ2-1; no firm D call. Sequenced: PBMCs or a T cell subset sorted from them (not recorded which). The source is an adult woman who had mild COVID-19 (a few samples of this study predate the infection). Cell type and time point are not known. The CDR3: CASSQDRQYEQFF. Written as DNA, the CDR3 is TGCGCCAGCAGCCAAGATAGGCAATATGAGCAGTTCTTC.